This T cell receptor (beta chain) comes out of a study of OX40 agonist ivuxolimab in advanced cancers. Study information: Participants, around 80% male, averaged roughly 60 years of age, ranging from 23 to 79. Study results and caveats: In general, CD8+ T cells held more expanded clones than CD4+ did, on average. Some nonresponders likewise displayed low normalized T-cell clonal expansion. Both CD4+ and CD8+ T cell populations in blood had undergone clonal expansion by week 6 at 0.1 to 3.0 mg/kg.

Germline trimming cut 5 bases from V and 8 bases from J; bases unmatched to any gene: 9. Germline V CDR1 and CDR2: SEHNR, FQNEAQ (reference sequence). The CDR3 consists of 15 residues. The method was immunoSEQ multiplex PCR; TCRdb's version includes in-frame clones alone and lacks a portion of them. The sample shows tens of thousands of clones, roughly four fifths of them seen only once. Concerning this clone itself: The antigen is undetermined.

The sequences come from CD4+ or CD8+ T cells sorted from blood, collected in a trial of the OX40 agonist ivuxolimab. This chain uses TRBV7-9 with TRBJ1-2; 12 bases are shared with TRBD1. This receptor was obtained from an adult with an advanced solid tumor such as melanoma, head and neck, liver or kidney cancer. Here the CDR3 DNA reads TGTGCCAGCAGCAGGGGGACAGGGGGCGCGGACGGCTACACCTTC. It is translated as CASSRGTGGADGYTF.